The source of this TCR beta chain is a study of technical replicates of blood from several donors. This CDR3 has 15 residues. Germline lookup yields CDR1 GTSNPN and CDR2 SVGIG (reference sequence). V lost 1 base, J lost 1 base, and 13 bases lay in between. Some clones are missing from TCRdb's copy, which holds only in-frame ones; the method was immunoSEQ multiplex PCR. Among about 75,000 clones listed, 95% to 97% were seen once. This chain connects TRBV30 to TRBJ1-1, with unresolved D. Source material: T cells isolated from PBMCs. The sequence came from a human donor in good health. The CDR3 DNA follows: TGTGCCTGGAGTGGCCGGAGGGAGAAGAACACTGAAGCTTTCTTT. Translating it yields CAWSGRREKNTEAFF.